This TCR beta chain comes out of a study of a mutant IDH1 vaccine in newly diagnosed glioma. About the research overall: Vaccines were begun 4-6 weeks after radiotherapy alone, or with temozolomide cycles. Therapy received beforehand was radiotherapy, temozolomide, or both, with most patients given both. Study-wide results and caveats: The study observed vaccine-induced immune responses in 90% to 95% of patients.

This clone is a singleton in its sample. Its antigen is unknown. Some clones are missing from TCRdb's copy, which holds only in-frame ones; the method was immunoSEQ multiplex PCR. Of approximately 30,000 clones detected, 80% to 95% appear once; the ten largest clones hold 4.5% to 5.5%. Germline values: CDR1 MGHRA, CDR2 YSYEKL. CDR3 size: 14 residues. V lost 1 base, J lost 8 bases, and 12 bases lay in between. Noted time point: week 47, end of study. Topical imiquimod was applied with each vaccine dose, which held 300 ug of mutant IDH1 20-mer peptide. Donor tumors were new WHO grade 3 or 4 IDH1-mutant, ATRX-lost astrocytomas.

Source: PBMCs, taken from a glioma patient whose treatment included an IDH1 peptide vaccine. The sequence came from a woman aged 40-49 years with glioma. The V gene is TRBV4-1, the J gene TRBJ2-1; D call uncertain. This CDR3 is CASSQGSLAHEQFF. The CDR3 DNA follows: TGCGCCAGCAGCCAAGGATCTTTGGCCCATGAGCAGTTCTTC.